This T cell receptor (beta chain) was retrieved from a study of T cell repertoires in cytomegalovirus infection. As for the study in general: Public TCR beta signatures were indicative of both CMV infection and a matching HLA type.

Points from the study as a whole: CMV carriers with the relevant HLA were identified by cumulative public TCR beta family frequency. CMV-specific HLA-C-restricted TCR beta clonotypes dominated the ex vivo response.

Trimming cost V 3 bases and J 0 bases, with 10 bases left between them. The CDR3 contains 15 residues. The germline V gene has CDR1 SGHDT and CDR2 YYEEEE. TCRdb itself ran the reads through MiXCR, one entry per CDR3 protein. The repertoire holds some 920,000 distinct CDR3 sequences, with 31% as singletons. This clonotype occurred a few times. Its antigen is unidentified. The TCR comes from a human donor in good health (CMV status not recorded). Some clones in this sample may be carry-over from other donors' samples. The genes are TRBV5-6 and TRBJ1-3; no reliable D call. The sequenced sample was cultured CD8+ T cells from PBMCs, obtained from culture after CMV antigen stimulation. CDR3 coding DNA: TGTGCCAGCAGCTGGAGGAAAAGCTCTGGAAACACCATATATTTT. It translates to CASSWRKSSGNTIYF.